What follows are 20 T cell receptor beta chains derived from one specimen sequenced in a study of shared clonotypes between healthy human individuals. Assay used: immunoSEQ multiplex PCR; TCRdb lists only in-frame clones, some missing. The table shows some 2.1 million clones, with 85% to 95% occurring only once. It was CD45RO-negative cells, positively selected for CCR7, that made up naive CD8 cells, with terminally differentiated effector memory CD45RA+ cells excluded. The specimen was naive CD8+ T cells sorted from blood. These receptors originate from a man between 18 and 29 years old in good health.

The chain couples TRBV4-2 to TRBJ2-2; D gene ambiguous. V was shortened by 1 base and J by 7 bases, with 7 bases between the two germline ends. CDR3 length: 13 residues. The germline gives CDR1 LGHNA, CDR2 YNFKEQ. The CDR3 loop is CASSQVVDGELFF. CDR3 sequence (DNA): TGTGCCAGCAGCCAAGTGGTGGACGGGGAGCTGTTTTTT.

The chain employs TRBV5-1 and TRBJ2-2; the D is unclear. The CDR3 sequence is 16 residues long. V dropped 2 bases and J dropped 5 bases, with 16 bases sitting between them. Germline values: CDR1 SGHRS, CDR2 YFSETQ. The chain's CDR3 is CASSLRAEEETGELFF. The CDR3 DNA is TGCGCCAGCAGCTTAAGGGCAGAAGAGGAAACCGGGGAGCTGTTTTTT.

Note on this clone: Other nucleotide sequences in the sample specify the same CDR3. The chain couples TRBV11-2 to TRBJ1-4; D is possibly TRBD1 (6 bases). The length of the CDR3 is 14 residues. V was clipped by 5 bases and J by 8 bases, with 15 bases between them. In germline, CDR1 is SGHAT, CDR2 FQNNGV. CDR3: CASSLGQGSEKLFF. Here the CDR3 DNA reads TGTGCCAGCAGCCTGGGGCAGGGGAGCGAAAAACTGTTTTTT.

The V gene is TRBV4-1, the J gene TRBJ1-6, with D possibly matching TRBD1 (6 bases). Trimming removed 0 bases at V and 7 bases at J, with 10 bases between. The CDR3 is made up of 15 amino acids. The V gene's germline CDR1 is MGHRA and CDR2 YSYEKL. CDR3 sequence reads: CASSQEPGGNSPLHF. DNA for the CDR3: TGCGCCAGCAGCCAAGAGCCCGGGGGCAATTCACCCCTCCACTTT.

V gene TRBV19 combines with J gene TRBJ2-3, with D possibly matching TRBD2 (6 bases). Germline CDR1 is LNHDA and CDR2 is SQIVND (reference sequence). The CDR3 contains 16 residues. V dropped 5 bases and J dropped 2 bases, with 17 bases sitting between them. The CDR3 DNA is TGTGCCAGTAGTTCTCGACTAGGCGGTATCACAGATACGCAGTATTTT. It encodes CASSSRLGGITDTQYF.

The rearrangement uses TRBV21-1 and TRBJ1-5; TRBD1, the table's D call, was not compared with the DNA. TRBV21-1 is termed a pseudogene. This CDR3 comprises 15 residues. The CDR3 nucleotides read TGTGCCAGCAGTGGGTGGCAGGGCTTAATTCAGCCCCAGCATTTT. Translating gives CASSGWQGLIQPQHF.

This chain connects TRBV19 to TRBJ2-7; the D gene could be TRBD1 or TRBD2 (5 bases each). The CDR3 loop spans 14 amino acids. The germline gives CDR1 LNHDA, CDR2 SQIVND (reference sequence). The V and J ends lost 10 bases and 1 base respectively, with 17 bases between them. CDR3 protein: CATSPGTVSYEQYF. The CDR3 bases are TGTGCCACTTCGCCCGGGACGGTATCCTACGAGCAGTACTTC.

The CDR3 nucleotides read TGTGCCAGCAGCCTGGGACTAGCGCCTAGCACAGATACGCAGTATTTT. As protein: CASSLGLAPSTDTQYF. V usage is TRBV9 and J usage is TRBJ2-3; TRBD2 aligns across 10 bases. V lost 4 bases, J lost 0 bases, and 5 bases stayed unmatched. This CDR3 is built from 16 residues. Germline V CDR1 and CDR2: SGDLS, YYNGEE.

This chain connects TRBV10-1 to TRBJ1-6; 9 bases are a match to TRBD1. Losses at the gene ends were 11 bases for V and 0 bases for J; bases not matched to a gene: 8. CDR3 length: 16 residues. The germline V gene has CDR1 WNHNN and CDR2 SYGVQD (reference sequence). CDR3 protein: CAGPGQGSSYNSPLHF. The DNA for the CDR3 is TGCGCCGGACCGGGACAGGGTAGCTCCTATAATTCACCCCTCCACTTT.

V gene TRBV15 combines with J gene TRBJ1-1; no definite D call. Germline V CDR1 and CDR2: LNHNV, YYDKDF (reference sequence). This CDR3 contains 13 residues. V was trimmed by 3 bases and J by 10 bases, leaving 15 bases between them. In DNA, the CDR3 is TGTGCCACCAGCAGTGGATATAAGGATGGAGCTTTCTTT. This sequence encodes CATSSGYKDGAFF.

This chain links TRBV11-2 with TRBJ2-7; D is uncertain. The germline V gene encodes CDR1 SGHAT and CDR2 FQNNGV. The CDR3 covers 12 residues. V was shortened by 5 bases and J by 4 bases, with 9 bases between the two germline ends. The CDR3: CASSPALYEQYF. The CDR3 DNA follows: TGTGCCAGCAGCCCCGCCCTTTACGAGCAGTACTTC.

CDR3 sequence (DNA): TGTGCCAGCAGTGACGGCCAACAGAATCAGCCCCAGCATTTT. Translated: CASSDGQQNQPQHF. The rearrangement joins TRBV2 to TRBJ1-5; D gene uncertain. Germline lookup yields CDR1 SNHLY and CDR2 FYNNEI. There are 14 residues in the CDR3. V shed 3 bases and J shed 4 bases, with 10 bases lying between them.

The chain employs TRBV4-1 and TRBJ1-1; tentatively, D is TRBD1 (6 bases). V was trimmed by 6 bases and J by 5 bases, leaving 10 bases between them. Germline-derived CDR1 and CDR2 are MGHRA and YSYEKL. The CDR3 has 12 residues. The CDR3 reads CASSDRPTEAFF. CDR3 DNA sequence: TGCGCCAGCAGTGACAGGCCGACTGAAGCTTTCTTT.

The rearrangement joins TRBV9 to TRBJ2-2, with D possibly TRBD1 on 6 matching bases. Trimming took 0 bases from V and 3 from J, leaving 18 bases between them. The CDR3 contains 18 residues. Germline assignment: CDR1 SGDLS and CDR2 YYNGEE. The chain's CDR3 is CASSVGPHREIYTGELFF. CDR3 nucleotides: TGTGCCAGCAGCGTAGGCCCCCACAGGGAAATATACACCGGGGAGCTGTTTTTT.

V gene TRBV5-4 combines with J gene TRBJ2-7; 7 bases line up with TRBD1. CDR3 length: 15 amino acids. The germline V gene encodes CDR1 SGHNT and CDR2 YYREEE (reference sequence). J lost 3 bases, V lost 1 base, and 7 bases had no gene match. The CDR3 region has the DNA TGTGCCAGCAGCTTGTTCCAGGGGGACCGCTACGAGCAGTACTTC. Protein: CASSLFQGDRYEQYF.

This sequence joins TRBV14 and TRBJ2-2; TRBD1 is a possible D gene (6 bases). Germline values: CDR1 SGHDN, CDR2 FVKESK. The CDR3 consists of 16 residues. The V and J ends lost 1 base and 5 bases respectively, with 14 bases between them. This CDR3 reads CASSQGVRGYTGELFF. Here the CDR3 DNA reads TGTGCCAGCAGCCAAGGGGTCAGGGGATATACCGGGGAGCTGTTTTTT.

V is TRBV18 and J is TRBJ1-2; TRBD1 aligns across 9 bases. Germline V gene lookup returns CDR1 KGHSH and CDR2 LQKENI. The length of the CDR3 is 19 residues. With V trimmed by 1 base and J by 4 bases, 16 bases remained unmatched. CDR3 in amino acids: CASSPQYPGQGEPIYGYTF. DNA of the CDR3: TGTGCCAGCTCACCACAGTACCCGGGACAGGGAGAGCCTATCTATGGCTACACCTTC.

This clone was counted a single time. One junction end does not reproduce the germline sequence, and a read error may be involved. The chain couples TRBV7-9 to TRBJ2-3; the match to TRBD2 covers 9 bases. Per the germline V gene, CDR1 is SEHNR and CDR2 is FQNEAQ (reference sequence). The CDR3 runs 17 residues. The CDR3 sequence is CAGSSTLLAGSTDTQYF. Written as DNA, the CDR3 is TGTGCCGGCAGCTCTACTCTTCTAGCGGGATCCACAGATACGCAGTATTTT. Together with reference TRBV7-9 and TRBJ2-3, the CDR3 gives the full variable domain: DTGVSQNPRHKITKRGQNVTFRCDPISEHNRLYWYRQTLGQGPEFLTYFQNEAQLEKSRLLSDRFSAERPKGSFSTLEIQRTEQGDSAMYLCAGSSTLLAGSTDTQYFGPGTRLTVL.

V is TRBV6-1 and J is TRBJ1-1; D call uncertain. The CDR3 covers 15 residues. V was cut by 2 bases and J by 0 bases, with 10 bases left in between. Germline CDR1 and CDR2: MNHNS and SASEGT. The CDR3 is CASSELEILNTEAFF. The DNA of the CDR3 is TGTGCCAGCAGTGAACTCGAGATTTTGAACACTGAAGCTTTCTTT.

The rearrangement uses TRBV9 and TRBJ2-2; TRBD2 aligns across 7 bases. Germline V gene lookup returns CDR1 SGDLS and CDR2 YYNGEE. CDR3 length: 16 amino acids. J gave up 4 bases and V 4 bases, and 10 bases lay outside the gene matches. CDR3 coding DNA: TGTGCCAGCAGCCGGGGGGACCACGGGGTCACCGGGGAGCTGTTTTTT. The encoded protein is CASSRGDHGVTGELFF.